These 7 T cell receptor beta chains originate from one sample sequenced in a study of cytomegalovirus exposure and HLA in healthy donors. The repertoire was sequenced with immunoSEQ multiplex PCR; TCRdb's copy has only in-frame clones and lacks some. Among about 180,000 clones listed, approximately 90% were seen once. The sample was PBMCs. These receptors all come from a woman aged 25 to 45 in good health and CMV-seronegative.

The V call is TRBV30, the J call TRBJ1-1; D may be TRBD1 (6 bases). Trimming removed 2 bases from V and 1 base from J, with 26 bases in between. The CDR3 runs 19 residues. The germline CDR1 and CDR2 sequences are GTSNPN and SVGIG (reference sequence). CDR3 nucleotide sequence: TGTGCCTGGAGTCTCACACCGGGACAATCAAGGGGAACGAACACTGAAGCTTTCTTT. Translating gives CAWSLTPGQSRGTNTEAFF.

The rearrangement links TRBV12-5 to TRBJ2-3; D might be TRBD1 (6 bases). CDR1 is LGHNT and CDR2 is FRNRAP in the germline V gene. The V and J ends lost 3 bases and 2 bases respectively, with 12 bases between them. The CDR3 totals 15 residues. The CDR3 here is CASGLGQIPTDTQYF. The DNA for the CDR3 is TGTGCTAGTGGTTTAGGACAGATCCCCACAGATACGCAGTATTTT.

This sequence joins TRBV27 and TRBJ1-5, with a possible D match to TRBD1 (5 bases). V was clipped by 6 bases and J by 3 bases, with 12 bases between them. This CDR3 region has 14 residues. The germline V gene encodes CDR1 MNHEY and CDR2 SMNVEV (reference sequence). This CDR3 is CASRFGAANQPQHF. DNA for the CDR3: TGTGCCAGCAGGTTTGGGGCGGCCAATCAGCCCCAGCATTTT.

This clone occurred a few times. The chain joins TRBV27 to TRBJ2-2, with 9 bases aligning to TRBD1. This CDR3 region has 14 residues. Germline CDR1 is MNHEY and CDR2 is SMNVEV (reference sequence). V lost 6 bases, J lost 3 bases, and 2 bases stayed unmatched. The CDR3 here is CASRTGGYTGELFF. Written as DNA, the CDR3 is TGTGCCAGCAGGACAGGGGGGTACACCGGGGAGCTGTTTTTT.

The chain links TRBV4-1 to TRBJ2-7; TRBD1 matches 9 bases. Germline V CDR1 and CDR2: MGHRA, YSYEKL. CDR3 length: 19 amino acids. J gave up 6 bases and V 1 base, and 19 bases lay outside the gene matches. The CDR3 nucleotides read TGCGCCAGCAGCCAAGGATGGCGGGGAAAATACAGGGGGCTGGGCGAGCAGTACTTC. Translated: CASSQGWRGKYRGLGEQYF.

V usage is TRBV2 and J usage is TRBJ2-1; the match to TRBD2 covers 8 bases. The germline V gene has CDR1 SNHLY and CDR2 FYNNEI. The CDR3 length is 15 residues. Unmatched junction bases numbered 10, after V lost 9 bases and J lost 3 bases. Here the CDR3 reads CASISGGWGYNEQFF. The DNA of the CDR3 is TGTGCCAGTATAAGCGGGGGATGGGGCTACAATGAGCAGTTCTTC.

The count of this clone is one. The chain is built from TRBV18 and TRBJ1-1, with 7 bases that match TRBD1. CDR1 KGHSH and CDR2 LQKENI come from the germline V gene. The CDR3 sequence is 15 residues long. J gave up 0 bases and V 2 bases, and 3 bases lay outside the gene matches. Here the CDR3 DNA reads TGTGCCAGCTCACCATCGGGACAGATGAACACTGAAGCTTTCTTT. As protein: CASSPSGQMNTEAFF.